A selection of T cell receptor beta chains follows, all from one sample in a study of regulatory T cells in long-lasting Graves disease. TCRdb processed the multiplex PCR reads anew with MiXCR; each CDR3 protein has one entry. The data contain about 450,000 distinct CDR3 sequences, 20% to 25% of them singletons. Source: peripheral blood mononuclear cells (PBMCs), taken when the disease was refractory, from a patient treated with antithyroid drugs. The source is a female donor with Graves disease. Both conserved end residues are part of each CDR3. D genes are given only for firm matches. Only part of the rows carry a size: once, few, many, or a class if the clone is expanded.

d_call,cdr3_length,j_call,clone_size,v_call,cdr3_aa,cdr3_nt
NA,13,TRBJ1-1,many,TRBV12-5,CASGLKGNTEAFF,TGTGCTAGTGGTTTAAAGGGGAACACTGAAGCTTTCTTT
NA,14,TRBJ2-3,NA,TRBV6-2/TRBV6-3,CASTDWASGDTQYF,TGTGCCAGCACCGACTGGGCTAGTGGTGATACGCAGTATTTT
TRBD2,15,TRBJ2-3,NA,TRBV7-9,CASSLDQVTSSGQYF,TGTGCCAGCAGCTTAGATCAAGTCACGTCTAGCGGGCAGTATTTT
NA,14,TRBJ2-1,NA,TRBV27,CASNPALIGGEQFF,TGTGCCAGCAACCCCGCCCTCATAGGGGGTGAGCAGTTCTTC
NA,12,TRBJ1-2,few,TRBV5-5,CASSPMAGGYTF,TGTGCCAGCAGCCCGATGGCTGGGGGCTACACCTTC
NA,13,TRBJ1-1,NA,TRBV10-1,CASSDNRNTEAFF,TGCGCCAGCAGTGATAACAGGAACACTGAAGCTTTCTTT
NA,13,TRBJ1-1,many,TRBV2,CATRESSHTEAFF,TGTGCCACCCGGGAGAGCAGCCACACTGAAGCTTTCTTT
TRBD1,13,TRBJ1-1,many,TRBV27,CASRVQGATEAFF,TGTGCCAGCAGGGTACAGGGGGCCACTGAAGCTTTCTTT
NA,13,TRBJ1-2,NA,TRBV9,CASSVLSGGGYTF,TGTGCCAGCAGCGTTTTATCAGGAGGTGGCTACACCTTC
NA,12,TRBJ1-1,NA,TRBV20-1,CSAGHPNTEAFF,TGCAGTGCCGGGCACCCGAACACTGAAGCTTTCTTT
NA,16,TRBJ2-7,once,TRBV20-1,CSARRVGSAGLYEQYF,TGCAGTGCTAGACGTGTTGGGTCCGCTGGCCTATACGAGCAGTACTTC
NA,12,TRBJ2-1,many,TRBV12-3/TRBV12-4,CASSLVGNEQFF,TGTGCCAGCAGTTTAGTGGGCAATGAGCAGTTCTTC
NA,15,TRBJ2-7,many,TRBV6-1,CASTKEAGVGYEQYF,TGTGCCAGCACCAAGGAGGCAGGGGTTGGTTACGAGCAGTACTTC
NA,12,TRBJ2-7,few,TRBV3-1,CASSQDPDEQYF,TGTGCCAGCAGCCAAGATCCCGACGAGCAGTACTTC
NA,13,TRBJ2-1,NA,TRBV2,CVNRLIDNNEQFF,TGTGTCAACCGGCTCATCGATAACAATGAGCAGTTCTTC
NA,15,TRBJ2-2,few,TRBV28,CASSLGSAASGELFF,TGTGCCAGCAGTTTGGGTAGTGCAGCGAGCGGGGAGCTGTTTTTT
TRBD2,15,TRBJ2-7,many,TRBV28,CASSPAGTSGTEQYF,TGTGCCAGCAGCCCGGCCGGGACTAGCGGGACTGAGCAGTACTTC
NA,13,TRBJ2-4,NA,TRBV19,CASSGLAGNIQYF,TGTGCCAGCTCGGGACTCGCGGGAAACATTCAGTACTTC
NA,17,TRBJ1-2,few,TRBV19,CASSLFGGGVKDYGYTF,TGTGCCAGTAGTCTCTTCGGAGGGGGTGTTAAAGACTATGGCTACACCTTC
TRBD1,15,TRBJ2-2,once,TRBV25-1,CASGGINRGAGELFF,TGTGCCAGCGGAGGCATTAACAGGGGAGCCGGGGAGCTGTTTTTT
NA,11,TRBJ2-7,NA,TRBV28,CASSPSTVLYF,TGTGCCAGCAGTCCGTCGACAGTCCTGTACTTC
TRBD2,15,TRBJ2-5,few,TRBV20-1,CSAPEAGGRAETQYF,TGCAGTGCCCCCGAAGCGGGAGGGCGGGCGGAGACCCAGTACTTC
TRBD2,18,TRBJ2-2,few,TRBV12-3/TRBV12-4,CASRGLAGAGRKSGELFF,TGTGCCAGCAGAGGACTAGCGGGAGCCGGGCGGAAGTCCGGGGAGCTGTTTTTT
NA,12,TRBJ2-1,NA,TRBV10-3,CAISERYNEQFF,TGTGCCATCAGTGAGAGGTACAATGAGCAGTTCTTC
NA,15,TRBJ1-2,NA,TRBV6-5,CASSYSIGDRWGYTF,TGTGCCAGCAGTTACTCGATTGGGGACCGTTGGGGCTACACCTTC
NA,14,TRBJ1-1,many,TRBV27,CASRPTGGLTEAFF,TGTGCCAGCAGGCCGACAGGAGGGTTGACTGAAGCTTTCTTT
TRBD1,17,TRBJ2-6,many,TRBV6-5,CASSYNRGDRRANVLTF,TGTGCCAGCAGTTACAACAGGGGGGATCGTCGAGCCAACGTCCTGACTTTC
TRBD2,17,TRBJ2-2,few,TRBV11-2,CASSLDPTRGKPGELFF,TGTGCCAGCAGCTTAGATCCAACGCGGGGGAAGCCCGGGGAGCTGTTTTTT
TRBD2,18,TRBJ2-2,few,TRBV6-1,CASALAGGRSGHTGELFF,TGTGCCAGCGCACTAGCGGGAGGGCGTTCCGGGCACACCGGGGAGCTGTTTTTT
TRBD1,15,TRBJ1-1,NA,TRBV5-1,CASSIQGGSNTEAFF,TGCGCCAGCAGCATACAGGGGGGTTCTAACACTGAAGCTTTCTTT
NA,13,TRBJ1-5,NA,TRBV19,CASSRRIHQPQHF,TGTGCCAGTAGTCGTCGGATACATCAGCCCCAGCATTTT
TRBD2,15,TRBJ2-5,NA,TRBV7-9,CASSSLAGAMETQYF,TGTGCCAGCAGCTCCCTAGCGGGAGCAATGGAGACCCAGTACTTC
TRBD2,15,TRBJ2-5,few,TRBV7-6,CASSWASGSGETQYF,TGTGCCAGCAGTTGGGCTAGCGGGAGCGGAGAGACCCAGTACTTC
NA,13,TRBJ2-2,NA,TRBV29-1,CSVESDNTGELFF,TGCAGCGTTGAGTCAGATAACACCGGGGAGCTGTTTTTT
NA,13,TRBJ1-5,NA,TRBV19,CASSINSFQPQHF,TGTGCCAGTAGTATTAACAGTTTTCAGCCCCAGCATTTT
NA,16,TRBJ1-6,few,TRBV7-9,CASNIRAENPDSPLHF,TGTGCCAGCAACATTCGGGCCGAAAACCCTGATTCACCCCTCCACTTT
TRBD2,14,TRBJ2-3,NA,TRBV12-3/TRBV12-4,CASGLAANTDTQYF,TGTGCCAGCGGACTAGCGGCTAACACAGATACGCAGTATTTT
NA,13,TRBJ1-4,many,TRBV30,CAWWRATNEKLFF,TGTGCCTGGTGGAGGGCGACTAATGAAAAACTGTTTTTT
TRBD1,14,TRBJ1-2,NA,TRBV10-3,CAISELTGIYGYTF,TGTGCCATCAGTGAGTTGACAGGGATCTATGGCTACACCTTC
NA,13,TRBJ1-6,NA,TRBV10-2,CASSGGNNSPLHF,TGCGCCAGCAGTGGGGGCAATAATTCACCCCTCCACTTT
NA,14,TRBJ1-2,many,TRBV2,CASSSWTASGGYTF,TGTGCCAGCAGCTCATGGACAGCTTCTGGTGGCTACACCTTC
TRBD2,15,TRBJ2-7,NA,TRBV10-3,CAISEGTSRTYGQYF,TGTGCCATCAGTGAAGGGACTAGCAGAACCTACGGGCAGTACTTC
NA,18,TRBJ2-7,NA,TRBV12-3/TRBV12-4,CASSLGPFNSALVVEQYF,TGTGCCAGCAGTTTAGGGCCCTTCAACAGCGCTTTGGTTGTCGAGCAGTACTTC
NA,14,TRBJ1-4,many,TRBV12-3/TRBV12-4,CASSFFRWDEKLFF,TGTGCCAGCAGTTTCTTTCGTTGGGATGAAAAACTGTTTTTT